This is a list of T cell receptor beta chains from one sample in a study of radiotherapy plus CTLA-4 blockade in lung cancer. TCRdb's table, derived via immunoSEQ multiplex PCR, lists solely in-frame clones and lacks some. Of over 50,000 clones listed, roughly 84% were seen once; the top ten hold 2.5% to 4%. This sample comprised peripheral blood, obtained from a patient treated with radiotherapy plus ipilimumab. These receptors all come from a human donor with non-small cell lung cancer who had a partial response to radiotherapy plus ipilimumab. Both conserved end residues are part of each CDR3. The size of a clone is reported for some rows only, either as once, few or many, or as a class for expanded clones.

size: .; J: TRBJ2-2; V: TRBV4-1; CDR3: CASSQGSGGDANTGELFF
size: .; J: .; V: TRBV7-2; CDR3: CASSLVLPDRRVEQYF
size: .; J: TRBJ2-5; V: TRBV2; CDR3: CASRKLAGGYETQYF
size: once; J: TRBJ1-1; V: TRBV5-1; CDR3: CASSLAGDTEAFF
size: once; J: TRBJ2-3; V: TRBV19; CDR3: CATEFGGARTDTQYF
size: .; J: TRBJ2-4; V: TRBV9; CDR3: CASSPAELTSGGAKNIQYF
size: once; J: TRBJ2-1; V: TRBV7-8; CDR3: CASSLEGIREQFF
size: .; J: TRBJ1-3; V: TRBV7-2; CDR3: CASSPGTAGNTIYF
size: .; J: TRBJ1-4; V: TRBV7-9; CDR3: CASSSLSARGEKLFF
size: .; J: TRBJ1-5; V: TRBV9; CDR3: CASSVAGGDGQPQHF
size: .; J: TRBJ2-2; V: TRBV29-1; CDR3: CSVETSRPNTGELFF
size: .; J: TRBJ2-5; V: TRBV6-6; CDR3: CASSLLVLSNQETQYF
size: .; J: TRBJ2-3; V: TRBV7-9; CDR3: CASSSLQGRGADTQYF
size: .; J: .; V: TRBV6-1; CDR3: CASSESFIGGRYEQYF
size: .; J: TRBJ1-2; V: TRBV5-1; CDR3: CASSPQALPSYGYTF
size: .; J: TRBJ2-2; V: TRBV29-1; CDR3: CSVDGGPGELFF
size: few; J: TRBJ2-2; V: TRBV7-8; CDR3: CASSLDRSTGELFF